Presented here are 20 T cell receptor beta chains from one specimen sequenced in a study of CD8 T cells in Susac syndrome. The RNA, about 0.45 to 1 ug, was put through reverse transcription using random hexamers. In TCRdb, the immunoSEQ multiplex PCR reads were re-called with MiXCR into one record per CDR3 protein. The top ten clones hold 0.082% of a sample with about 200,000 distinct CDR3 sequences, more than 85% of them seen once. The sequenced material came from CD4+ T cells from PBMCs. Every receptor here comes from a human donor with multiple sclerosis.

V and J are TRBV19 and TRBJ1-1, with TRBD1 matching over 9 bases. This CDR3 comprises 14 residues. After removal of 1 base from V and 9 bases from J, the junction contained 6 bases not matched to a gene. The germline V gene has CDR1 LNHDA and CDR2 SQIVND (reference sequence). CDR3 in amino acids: CASSIGSGTGKAFF. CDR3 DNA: TGTGCCAGTAGTATAGGATCCGGGACAGGGAAAGCTTTCTTT.

The CDR3 bases are TGTGCCAGCTCACCAGTTGGACAGTTCAATCAGCCCCAGCATTTT. This translates into CASSPVGQFNQPQHF. The chain links TRBV18 to TRBJ1-5; TRBD1 is a possible D gene (6 bases). Trimming removed 2 bases at V and 3 bases at J, with 11 bases between. The germline CDR1 and CDR2 sequences are KGHSH and LQKENI. This CDR3 has 15 amino acids.

The CDR3 DNA reads as TGTGCCAGCAGCTCCGCCCTAAACGCTGAGCAGTACGTC. This translates into CASSSALNAEQYV. V usage is TRBV11-2 and J usage is TRBJ2-7; D gene uncertain. Germline CDR1 and CDR2: SGHAT and FQNNGV. The CDR3 extends over 13 amino acids. V lost 4 bases and J lost 7, with 14 bases in between.

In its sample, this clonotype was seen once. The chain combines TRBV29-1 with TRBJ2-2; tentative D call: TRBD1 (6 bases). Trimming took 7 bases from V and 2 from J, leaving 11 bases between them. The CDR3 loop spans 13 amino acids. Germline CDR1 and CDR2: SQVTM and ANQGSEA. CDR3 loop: CSAGQSNTGELFF. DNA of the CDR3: TGCAGCGCAGGACAGAGCAACACCGGGGAGCTGTTTTTT.

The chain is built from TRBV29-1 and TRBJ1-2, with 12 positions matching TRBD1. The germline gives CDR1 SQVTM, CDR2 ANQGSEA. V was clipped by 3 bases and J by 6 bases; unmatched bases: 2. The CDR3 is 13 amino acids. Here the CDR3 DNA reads TGCAGCGTTGAGGGACAGGGGGCGGATGGCTACACCTTC. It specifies CSVEGQGADGYTF. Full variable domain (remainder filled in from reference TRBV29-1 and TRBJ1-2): SAVISQKPSRDICQRGTSLTIQCQVDSQVTMMFWYRQQPGQSLTLIATANQGSEATYESGFVIDKFPISRPNLTFSTLTVSNMSPEDSSIYLCSVEGQGADGYTFGSGTRLTVV.

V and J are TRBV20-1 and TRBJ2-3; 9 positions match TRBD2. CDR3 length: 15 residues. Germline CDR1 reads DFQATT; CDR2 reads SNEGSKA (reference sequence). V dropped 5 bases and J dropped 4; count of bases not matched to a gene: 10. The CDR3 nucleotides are TGCAGTGCTCCCGCGGGAGGGGTGGTGTCAGATACGCAGTATTTT. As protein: CSAPAGGVVSDTQYF.

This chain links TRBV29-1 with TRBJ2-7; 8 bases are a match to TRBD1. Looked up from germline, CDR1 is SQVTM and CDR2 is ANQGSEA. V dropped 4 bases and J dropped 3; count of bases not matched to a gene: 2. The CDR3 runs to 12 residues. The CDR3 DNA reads TGCAGCGTTGGGACAGGGTACTACGAGCAGTACTTC. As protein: CSVGTGYYEQYF.

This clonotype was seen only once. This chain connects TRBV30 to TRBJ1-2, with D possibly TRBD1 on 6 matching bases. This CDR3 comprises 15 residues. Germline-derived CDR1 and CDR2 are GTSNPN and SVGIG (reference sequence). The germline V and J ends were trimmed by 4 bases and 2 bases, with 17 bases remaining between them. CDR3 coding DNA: TGTGCCTGGATCCTACAGGGCAGTAAGAACTATGGCTACACCTTC. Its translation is CAWILQGSKNYGYTF.

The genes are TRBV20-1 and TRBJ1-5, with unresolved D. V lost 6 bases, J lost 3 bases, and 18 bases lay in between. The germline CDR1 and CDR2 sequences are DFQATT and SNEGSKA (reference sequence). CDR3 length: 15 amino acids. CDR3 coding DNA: TGCAGTGCCCTCCCCCCTGCGGGTCTCAATCAGCCCCAGCATTTT. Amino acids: CSALPPAGLNQPQHF.

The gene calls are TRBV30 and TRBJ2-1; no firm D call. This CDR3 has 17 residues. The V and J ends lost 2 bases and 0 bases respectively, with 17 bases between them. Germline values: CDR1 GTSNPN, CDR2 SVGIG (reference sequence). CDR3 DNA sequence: TGTGCCTGGAGTCGGTCTCTAGTCCCCAGCTCCTACAATGAGCAGTTCTTC. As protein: CAWSRSLVPSSYNEQFF.

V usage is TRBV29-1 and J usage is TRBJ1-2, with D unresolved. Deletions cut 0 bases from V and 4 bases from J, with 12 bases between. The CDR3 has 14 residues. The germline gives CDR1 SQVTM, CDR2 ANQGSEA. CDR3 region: CSVEDYRGSYGYTF. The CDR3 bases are TGCAGCGTTGAAGATTATCGAGGGTCCTATGGCTACACCTTC.

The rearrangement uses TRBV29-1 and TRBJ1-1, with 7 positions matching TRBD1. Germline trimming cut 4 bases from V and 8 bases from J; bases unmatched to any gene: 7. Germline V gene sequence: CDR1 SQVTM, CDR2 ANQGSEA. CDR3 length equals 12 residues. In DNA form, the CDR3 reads TGCAGCGTTGTTCGGCAGGGGGTAGAAGCTTTCTTT. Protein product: CSVVRQGVEAFF.

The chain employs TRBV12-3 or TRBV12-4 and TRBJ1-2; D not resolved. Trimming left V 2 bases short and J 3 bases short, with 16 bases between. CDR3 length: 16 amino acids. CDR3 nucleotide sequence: TGTGCCAGCAGTTTACCTAGCCGCTCGACGGACTATGGCTACACCTTC. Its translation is CASSLPSRSTDYGYTF.

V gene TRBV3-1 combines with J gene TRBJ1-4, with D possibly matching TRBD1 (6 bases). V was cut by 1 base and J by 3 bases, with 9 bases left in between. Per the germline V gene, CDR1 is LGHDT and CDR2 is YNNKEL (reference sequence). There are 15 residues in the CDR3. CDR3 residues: CASSQGRTANEKLFF. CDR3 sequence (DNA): TGTGCCAGCAGCCAAGGCCGGACAGCTAATGAAAAACTGTTTTTT.

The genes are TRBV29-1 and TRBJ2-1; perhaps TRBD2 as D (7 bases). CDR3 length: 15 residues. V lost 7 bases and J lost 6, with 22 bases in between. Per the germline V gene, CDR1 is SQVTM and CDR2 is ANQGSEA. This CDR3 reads CSALGPRGAINEQFF. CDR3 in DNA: TGCAGCGCCCTCGGACCACGGGGGGCAATCAATGAGCAGTTCTTC.

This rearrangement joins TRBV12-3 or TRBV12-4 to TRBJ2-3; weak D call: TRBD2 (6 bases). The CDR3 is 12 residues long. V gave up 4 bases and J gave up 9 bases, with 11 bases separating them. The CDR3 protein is CASSSGVGTQYF. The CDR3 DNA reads TGTGCCAGCAGTTCGGGGGTAGGAACGCAGTATTTT.

The CDR3 is CSVVRGANTEAFF. The CDR3, as DNA: TGCAGCGTTGTTCGGGGAGCGAACACTGAAGCTTTCTTT. The chain has TRBV29-1 and TRBJ1-1, with D uncertain. Trimming pared 4 bases from V and 1 base from J, leaving 10 bases between. The V gene's germline CDR1 is SQVTM and CDR2 ANQGSEA. This CDR3 contains 13 residues.

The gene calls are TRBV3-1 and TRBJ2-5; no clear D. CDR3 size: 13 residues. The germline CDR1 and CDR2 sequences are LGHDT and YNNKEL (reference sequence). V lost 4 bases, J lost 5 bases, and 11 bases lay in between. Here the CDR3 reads CASSRWDGETQYF. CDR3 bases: TGTGCCAGCAGCCGCTGGGATGGGGAGACCCAGTACTTC.

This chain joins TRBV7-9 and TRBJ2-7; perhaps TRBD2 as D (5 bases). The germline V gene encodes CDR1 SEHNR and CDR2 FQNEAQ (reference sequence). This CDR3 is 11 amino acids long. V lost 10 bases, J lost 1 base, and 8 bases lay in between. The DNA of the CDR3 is TGTGCCATCGGGGAGTCCTACGAGCAGTACGTC. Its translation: CAIGESYEQYV.

The CDR3 DNA is TGCAGCGCCTTCCGGACGGGCTTGGAGACCCAGTACTTC. Protein sequence: CSAFRTGLETQYF. The rearrangement links TRBV29-1 to TRBJ2-5, with D unresolved. This CDR3 has 13 residues. V lost 7 bases, J lost 5 bases, and 17 bases lay in between. CDR1 is SQVTM, CDR2 ANQGSEA, per germline.